The table lists the clone carrying this T cell receptor beta chain with a count of one. Its specificity is not known. This record comes from a study of shared clonotypes between healthy human individuals. Regarding the study as a whole: Larger richness was generally estimated for naive than memory subsets.

Original data processing: ImmunoSEQ output lacked quality scores and full-length reads, limiting matched filtering. The assay was immunoSEQ multiplex PCR, and TCRdb's table has in-frame clones only and misses some. V, J and clone size are those of that table, while D and trimming were read from the DNA. The profile shows around 1 million clones, approximately 80% of them singletons. Participating donors were healthy, HIV-negative adults free of recent acute infections or vaccinations. Sample: memory CD4+ T cells sorted from blood. Subset reported: CD45RA-negative fraction. This receptor was taken from a man younger than 30 in good health.

In DNA form, the CDR3 reads TGTGCCAGCAGTTCCCCCAGGGGCGGGAGATACATTCAGTACTTC. It encodes CASSSPRGGRYIQYF. V usage is TRBV28 and J usage is TRBJ2-4, with a tentative D call TRBD2 (7 bases). The germline CDR1 and CDR2 sequences are MDHEN and SYDVKM. CDR3 length equals 15 residues. Deletions cut 4 bases from V and 8 bases from J, with 18 bases between.